These T cell receptor beta chains were read from a single sample in a study of blood T cell repertoires in COVID-19. Some clones are missing from TCRdb's copy, which holds only in-frame ones; the method was immunoSEQ multiplex PCR. The repertoire holds a few hundred thousand clones, with approximately 90% as singletons. Sequencing input: PBMCs or T cells enriched from blood (not recorded which). These receptors all stem from a middle-aged woman who had recovered from COVID-19. The CDR3 runs from the conserved cysteine through the conserved F or W. The D gene is left open where the match is weak. The size of a clone is reported for some rows only, either as once, few or many, or as a class for expanded clones.

d_gene: .
abundance: .
v_gene: TRBV7-7
j_gene: TRBJ2-7
CDR3nt: TGTGCTAGCAGCTTCCCTCCCCGATCGGGGTACGAGCAGTACTTC
CDR3aa: CASSFPPRSGYEQYF

d_gene: TRBD2
abundance: .
v_gene: TRBV4-2
j_gene: TRBJ2-7
CDR3nt: TGTGCCAGCAGCTGGTCAGCGGGAGAGGACGAGCAGTACTTC
CDR3aa: CASSWSAGEDEQYF

d_gene: TRBD1
abundance: .
v_gene: TRBV18
j_gene: TRBJ1-6
CDR3nt: TGTGCCAGCTCACCCATTGACAGGGATTCACCCCTCCACTTT
CDR3aa: CASSPIDRDSPLHF

d_gene: .
abundance: few
v_gene: TRBV3-1/TRBV3-2
j_gene: TRBJ1-5
CDR3nt: TGTGCCAGCAGTCCTAGACAGCTCAATCAGCCCCAGCATTTT
CDR3aa: CASSPRQLNQPQHF

d_gene: TRBD2
abundance: .
v_gene: TRBV18
j_gene: TRBJ2-1
CDR3nt: TGTGCCAGCTCGCCGGGACTAGTCTCCTACAATGAGCAGTTCTTC
CDR3aa: CASSPGLVSYNEQFF

d_gene: TRBD1
abundance: .
v_gene: TRBV6-4
j_gene: TRBJ2-1
CDR3nt: TGTGCCAGCAGTCAATTTACAGGGGGCGGTGGCAGGAGTGAGCAGTTCTTC
CDR3aa: CASSQFTGGGGRSEQFF

d_gene: TRBD2
abundance: .
v_gene: TRBV15
j_gene: TRBJ2-3
CDR3nt: TGTGCCACCAGCAGAGGTCTAGCGGGGGACACAGATACGCAGTATTTT
CDR3aa: CATSRGLAGDTDTQYF

d_gene: TRBD2
abundance: once
v_gene: TRBV7-8
j_gene: TRBJ2-5
CDR3nt: TGTGCCAGCAGCTTAAGACTAGCGGTCCAAGAGACCCAGTACTTC
CDR3aa: CASSLRLAVQETQYF

d_gene: .
abundance: .
v_gene: TRBV14
j_gene: TRBJ1-1
CDR3nt: TGTGCCAGCAGCCAAGGACAGTCTAACACTGAAGCTTTCTTT
CDR3aa: CASSQGQSNTEAFF

d_gene: .
abundance: .
v_gene: TRBV10-2
j_gene: TRBJ1-6
CDR3nt: TGCGCCAGCAGGGGGGGGTTAAGCTCCTATAATTCACCCCTCCACTTT
CDR3aa: CASRGGLSSYNSPLHF

d_gene: .
abundance: .
v_gene: TRBV27
j_gene: TRBJ2-5
CDR3nt: TGTGCCAGCAGTCATCGGGACTCACAAGAGACCCAGTACTTC
CDR3aa: CASSHRDSQETQYF

d_gene: .
abundance: .
v_gene: TRBV21-1
j_gene: TRBJ1-3
CDR3nt: TGTGCCAGCAGCACGAGGAGGACCGGGACAGGGGTTTTAGCCATATATTTT
CDR3aa: CASSTRRTGTGVLAIYF

d_gene: .
abundance: .
v_gene: TRBV30
j_gene: TRBJ1-5
CDR3nt: TGTGCCTGGAGTGTGTCTACGGGACACTTGCAGCCCCAGCATTTT
CDR3aa: CAWSVSTGHLQPQHF

d_gene: TRBD2
abundance: .
v_gene: TRBV29-1
j_gene: TRBJ2-7
CDR3nt: TGCAGCGTCCGCCCGGGACTAGCGGGAGGGCCCCACGAGCAGTACTTC
CDR3aa: CSVRPGLAGGPHEQYF

d_gene: .
abundance: .
v_gene: TRBV19
j_gene: TRBJ1-1
CDR3nt: TGTGCCAGTAGTAACGAGGGCACTGAAGCTTTCTTT
CDR3aa: CASSNEGTEAFF

d_gene: TRBD1
abundance: .
v_gene: TRBV30
j_gene: TRBJ1-2
CDR3nt: TGTGCCTGGAGTCCGGACAGGGGTCATTATGGCTACACCTTC
CDR3aa: CAWSPDRGHYGYTF

d_gene: .
abundance: .
v_gene: TRBV11-3
j_gene: TRBJ2-3
CDR3nt: TGTGCCAGCAGCTTCGCTGGCCCTAGGACGCAGTATTTT
CDR3aa: CASSFAGPRTQYF

d_gene: .
abundance: .
v_gene: TRBV9
j_gene: TRBJ2-7
CDR3nt: TGTGCCAGCGGGGGAGGAGGAGACGAGCAGTACTTC
CDR3aa: CASGGGGDEQYF

d_gene: TRBD2
abundance: .
v_gene: TRBV11-3
j_gene: TRBJ2-7
CDR3nt: TGTGCCAGCAGCCGGAATCCTAGCGGAAAATACGAGCAGTACTTC
CDR3aa: CASSRNPSGKYEQYF

d_gene: TRBD1
abundance: .
v_gene: TRBV12-5
j_gene: TRBJ2-7
CDR3nt: TGTGCTAGTGGTTTGGACCCGGGACAGGGGTCCTACGAGCAGTACTTC
CDR3aa: CASGLDPGQGSYEQYF

d_gene: TRBD2
abundance: .
v_gene: TRBV7-8
j_gene: TRBJ2-1
CDR3nt: TGTGCCAGCAGCCGGACTAGCGGTAACAATGAGCAGTTCTTC
CDR3aa: CASSRTSGNNEQFF

d_gene: TRBD2
abundance: few
v_gene: TRBV27
j_gene: TRBJ2-7
CDR3nt: TGTGCCAGCAGCCCCACTAGCGGGAGATTACACGAGCAGTACTTC
CDR3aa: CASSPTSGRLHEQYF

d_gene: TRBD1
abundance: .
v_gene: TRBV6-4
j_gene: TRBJ2-3
CDR3nt: TGTGCCAGCAGTATGGACAGGTTCACAGATACGCAGTATTTT
CDR3aa: CASSMDRFTDTQYF

d_gene: TRBD2
abundance: .
v_gene: TRBV6-6
j_gene: TRBJ2-1
CDR3nt: TGTGCCACCAGAGTGCGGGAGGGGGGGAATGAGCAGTTCTTC
CDR3aa: CATRVREGGNEQFF

d_gene: TRBD1
abundance: .
v_gene: TRBV7-9
j_gene: TRBJ1-6
CDR3nt: TGTGCCAGCAGCTCCGCGGGACAGGGGGCAGGATCACCCCTCCACTTT
CDR3aa: CASSSAGQGAGSPLHF

d_gene: .
abundance: .
v_gene: TRBV5-4
j_gene: TRBJ1-2
CDR3nt: TGTGCCAGCAGCGCGGAAATTTATGGCTACACCTTC
CDR3aa: CASSAEIYGYTF

d_gene: TRBD2
abundance: .
v_gene: TRBV14
j_gene: TRBJ2-1
CDR3nt: TGTGCCAGCAGCCAGTGGACTAGCGGGGGACATGAGCAGTTCTTC
CDR3aa: CASSQWTSGGHEQFF

d_gene: .
abundance: .
v_gene: TRBV24-1
j_gene: TRBJ2-7
CDR3nt: TGTGCCACCAGTGGCTCCCGGGGAGGTACCTACGAGCAGTACTTC
CDR3aa: CATSGSRGGTYEQYF

d_gene: TRBD1
abundance: once
v_gene: TRBV2
j_gene: TRBJ1-2
CDR3nt: TGTGCCAGCAGTCGACGACAGGGGGCTTTTGTTGGCTACACCTTC
CDR3aa: CASSRRQGAFVGYTF

d_gene: TRBD1
abundance: .
v_gene: TRBV5-1
j_gene: TRBJ1-4
CDR3nt: TGCGCCAGCAGCCGCGGGACAGGGGATGCTAATGAAAAACTGTTTTTT
CDR3aa: CASSRGTGDANEKLFF

d_gene: TRBD2
abundance: .
v_gene: TRBV20-1
j_gene: TRBJ2-7
CDR3nt: TGCAGTGCTAGTGGCCCTCTCGGGACTAGCCGCAACGAGCAGTACTTC
CDR3aa: CSASGPLGTSRNEQYF

d_gene: .
abundance: few
v_gene: TRBV29-1
j_gene: TRBJ1-1
CDR3nt: TGCAGCGTCAGGGGAAATACTGAAGCTTTCTTT
CDR3aa: CSVRGNTEAFF

d_gene: .
abundance: .
v_gene: TRBV4-3
j_gene: TRBJ1-4
CDR3nt: TGCGCCAGCAGCCAAGATCATCTACAGTTTAATAATGAAAAACTGTTTTTT
CDR3aa: CASSQDHLQFNNEKLFF

d_gene: .
abundance: .
v_gene: TRBV7-6
j_gene: TRBJ2-7
CDR3nt: TGTGCCAGCAGCTTAGTATACAGGTCCTACGAGCAGTACTTC
CDR3aa: CASSLVYRSYEQYF

d_gene: TRBD1
abundance: .
v_gene: TRBV2
j_gene: TRBJ1-5
CDR3nt: TGTGCCAGCAGTGAAGCCCACAGGGGTGGCAATCAGCCCCAGCATTTT
CDR3aa: CASSEAHRGGNQPQHF

d_gene: TRBD1
abundance: .
v_gene: TRBV30
j_gene: TRBJ1-1
CDR3nt: TGTGCCTGGAGTTTCCGGGACAGGGGGCTTTTCACTGAAGCTTTCTTT
CDR3aa: CAWSFRDRGLFTEAFF

d_gene: TRBD1
abundance: .
v_gene: TRBV20-1
j_gene: TRBJ1-1
CDR3nt: TGCAGTGCAAGACAGGGCACTGAAGCTTTCTTT
CDR3aa: CSARQGTEAFF